The rows below give T cell receptor beta chains drawn from one sample of a study of beta chain features in type 1 diabetes. TCRdb's table, derived via immunoSEQ multiplex PCR, lists solely in-frame clones and lacks some. The data hold more than 100,000 clones, with roughly 15% observed a single time. Sequencing was carried out using central memory CD4+ T cells from blood. The receptors were gathered from a man aged 25 to 40 with type 1 diabetes. Both conserved end residues are trimmed from each CDR3. Each record gives: J gene, clone size, V gene, CDR3 protein. A row's size may be missing; if present it is once, few, many or a size class.

TRBJ1-3,.,TRBV7-8,ASSLGRDYSGNTIY
TRBJ2-1,few,TRBV29-1,SVKRGGYNEQF
TRBJ1-5,.,TRBV30,AWGRDSNQPQH
TRBJ1-4,few,TRBV18,ASSPQGAAEKLF
TRBJ2-1,few,TRBV5-1,ASSLGGGAYNEQF
TRBJ1-2,few,TRBV30,AWQPKGQGADGYT
TRBJ2-7,few,TRBV9,ASSSRTGASYEQY
TRBJ2-7,few,TRBV7-2,ASSLAPSAGYEQY
TRBJ2-7,few,TRBV28,ASSLYGGSYEQY
TRBJ1-1,.,TRBV4-1,ASSLMTGENTEAF
TRBJ2-3,few,TRBV29-1,SVGLGGPGLDTQY
TRBJ1-5,few,TRBV7-9,ASSLEDNQPQH
TRBJ2-7,.,TRBV9,ASSSRTGYEQY
TRBJ1-4,.,TRBV18,ASSPGSENEKLF
TRBJ2-1,.,TRBV7-2,ASSLSYGLNEQF
TRBJ2-7,few,TRBV6-6,ASSYEGPSYEQY
TRBJ2-5,few,TRBV27,ASRRQETQY
TRBJ2-7,few,TRBV7-2,ASSQDGTGSYEQY
TRBJ1-6,many,TRBV7-2,ASSFNNSPLH
TRBJ2-2,.,TRBV5-1,ASSLTGLTLANTGELF
TRBJ2-7,.,TRBV14,ASSFTGSGEQY
TRBJ2-7,few,TRBV15,ATSRDGPRSEQY
TRBJ2-7,few,TRBV29-1,SGVALGTVSYEQY
TRBJ2-6,.,TRBV6-5,ASSTGAGANVLT
TRBJ1-2,.,TRBV6-1,ASSERDSTYGYT
TRBJ1-4,few,TRBV7-2,ASSSTGQGKLF
TRBJ2-5,.,TRBV5-4,ASSLGPGTSGPETQY
TRBJ2-7,few,TRBV29-1,SVGTSGPYEQY
TRBJ1-2,.,TRBV6-5,ASSAPTDRPNGYT
TRBJ2-1,few,TRBV2,ASKGDIGGNEQF
TRBJ2-7,few,TRBV28,ASSLLGKYEQY
TRBJ2-7,.,TRBV2,ASMPNGYEQY
TRBJ2-7,few,TRBV25-1,ASSEWAGSYEQY
TRBJ1-2,few,TRBV2,ASQDSNANYGYT
TRBJ2-1,few,TRBV5-6,ASSYGQSYNEQF
TRBJ1-6,.,TRBV5-6,ASSLASGISRTPLH
TRBJ2-3,.,TRBV15,ATSTRVDTQY
TRBJ1-1,.,TRBV5-6,ASSLVGESYMNTEAF
TRBJ1-2,few,TRBV29-1,SAAAPNYGYT
TRBJ2-3,few,TRBV9,ASSVVSGQRH
TRBJ2-1,.,TRBV4-2,ASSQKTGTEKRYSYNEQF
TRBJ1-6,few,TRBV30,AWSVGGNSPLH
TRBJ2-1,.,TRBV29-1,SVLKGLAFGNEQF
TRBJ1-5,.,TRBV2,ASSVSPEGNQPQH
TRBJ2-2,many,TRBV5-5,ASSLGSRTGPGELF
TRBJ1-5,few,TRBV7-3,ASSPDGGQPQH
TRBJ1-2,.,TRBV6-1,ASSETGSPNYGYT
TRBJ2-3,many,TRBV29-1,SVDSGTSGTDTQY
TRBJ2-5,.,TRBV7-2,ASSLGTVQETQY
TRBJ2-5,.,TRBV9,ASSVYRGHQETQY
TRBJ1-2,.,TRBV19,ATTPPGHYGYT
TRBJ2-7,.,TRBV28,ASSYSGSSSYEQY
TRBJ2-3,.,TRBV9,ASSVDGTGFPDTQY
TRBJ2-1,.,TRBV30,ASQGLTENNEQF
TRBJ1-1,few,TRBV7-2,ASSRQENTEAF
TRBJ1-1,.,TRBV7-3,ASSLIGGEAF
TRBJ2-3,many,TRBV4-3,ASSPIQGVTDTQY
TRBJ2-3,.,TRBV5-1,ASSLGDRAIGDTQY
TRBJ1-6,.,TRBV7-2,ASRLTGGGDSPLH